This T cell receptor (beta chain) was retrieved from a study of cytomegalovirus exposure and HLA in healthy donors. The PCR had 60 Vbeta and 13 Jbeta primers. Sequencing was performed with immunoSEQ multiplex PCR; in TCRdb, only in-frame clones are kept and a portion is missing. The sample yields around 150,000 clones, less than 10% seen once. CDR3 size: 14 residues. V shed 5 bases, J shed 7 bases, and the junction held 10 bases outside the gene matches. Germline CDR1 is MNHEY and CDR2 is SVGAGI. Sequencing input: PBMCs. The receptor comes from a male donor in good health and CMV-seronegative. The genes are TRBV6-5 and TRBJ1-2; TRBD1 aligns across 7 bases. The CDR3 loop is CASSPEGARVGYTF. The CDR3 bases are TGTGCCAGCAGTCCCGAGGGGGCCAGGGTTGGCTACACCTTC.